A single sample gave rise to the 13 T cell receptor beta chains below, sequenced in a study of Ad26.COV2.S vaccination and SARS-CoV-2 variants. Treatment denoted: around 19 received Ad26.COV2.S at low or high dose, single or two shots; roughly five received placebo; per-sample allocation not given. Day 63 after the first vaccine or placebo injection was the time point for sampling. Assay: immunoSEQ multiplex PCR; the TCRdb copy retains only in-frame clones and omits some. In the table there are 300,000 to 350,000 clones, around 84% of which are singletons. Sequencing was performed on peripheral blood, taken in a trial of Ad26.COV2.S vaccine versus placebo. Every receptor here comes from a person between 18 and 59 years old who received the Ad26.COV2.S COVID-19 vaccine or a placebo.

The chain combines TRBV4-2 with TRBJ1-5; D not resolved. Germline lookup yields CDR1 LGHNA and CDR2 YNFKEQ. The CDR3 length is 14 residues. V was cut by 1 base and J by 4 bases, with 8 bases left in between. CDR3 region: CASSQVAGNQPQHF. CDR3 coding DNA: TGTGCCAGCAGCCAAGTAGCGGGAAATCAGCCCCAGCATTTT.

This chain uses TRBV7-9 with TRBJ2-7; the D gene is possibly TRBD2 (5 bases). CDR1 is SEHNR and CDR2 is FQNEAQ in the germline V gene (reference sequence). There are 15 residues in the CDR3. V lost 4 bases to trimming and J lost 0 bases, with 13 bases between them. The CDR3: CASSSGRESSYEQYF. The CDR3 coding sequence is TGTGCCAGCAGCTCCGGACGGGAAAGCTCCTACGAGCAGTACTTC.

The gene calls are TRBV5-6 and TRBJ2-5, with D maybe TRBD1 (5 bases). Germline-derived CDR1 and CDR2 are SGHDT and YYEEEE. CDR3 length: 13 amino acids. Trimming took off 1 base at V and 4 bases at J, with 8 bases between the two ends. This chain's CDR3 is CASSLQGVETQYF. In DNA form, the CDR3 reads TGTGCCAGCAGCTTGCAGGGTGTAGAGACCCAGTACTTC. The whole variable domain, remainder taken from reference TRBV5-6 and TRBJ2-5, is DAGVTQSPTHLIKTRGQQVTLRCSPKSGHDTVSWYQQALGQGPQFIFQYYEEEERQRGNFPDRFSGHQFPNYSSELNVNALLLGDSALYLCASSLQGVETQYFGPGTRLLVL.

This clone was detected only a few times. The chain joins TRBV6-6 to TRBJ1-2; 8 bases match TRBD1. This CDR3 comprises 14 residues. Germline trimming cut 1 base from V and 4 bases from J; bases unmatched to any gene: 2. CDR1 and CDR2 (germline): MNHNY, SVGAGI (reference sequence). The CDR3 region has the DNA TGTGCCAGCAGTTACTTGACAGGGGCCTATGGCTACACCTTC. Residues: CASSYLTGAYGYTF.

CDR3 coding DNA: TGCGCCAGCAGCTTGCGGGCCCCGGGGGAGACCCAGTACTTC. It is translated as CASSLRAPGETQYF. V is TRBV5-1 and J is TRBJ2-5; D perhaps matches TRBD2 (5 bases). Germline V gene sequence: CDR1 SGHRS, CDR2 YFSETQ. The CDR3 runs 14 residues. V was cut by 1 base and J by 5 bases, with 12 bases left in between.

The V gene is TRBV20-1, the J gene TRBJ1-2; possible D gene TRBD1, 6 bases. The CDR3 is 16 amino acids. Germline V gives CDR1 DFQATT, CDR2 SNEGSKA (reference sequence). Trimming stripped 3 bases from V and 2 bases from J, with 19 bases between. CDR3 in DNA: TGCAGTGCTAGTTTACCGGGAGCAGGGGCCAACTATGGCTACACCTTC. Translated: CSASLPGAGANYGYTF.

V usage is TRBV2 and J usage is TRBJ2-2; 8 positions match TRBD1. CDR1 SNHLY and CDR2 FYNNEI come from the germline V gene. This CDR3 region has 14 residues. With 6 bases clipped from V and 3 bases from J, the junction kept 3 bases outside the gene matches. The DNA for the CDR3 is TGTGCCAGCAGATGGACAGGGCACACCGGGGAGCTGTTTTTT. This encodes CASRWTGHTGELFF.

This clone showed up just once. The chain has TRBV10-2 and TRBJ1-6, with D maybe TRBD1 (5 bases). In germline, CDR1 is WSHSY, CDR2 SAAADI. The V end lost 6 bases, the J end lost 5 bases, and 17 bases lay between the germline ends. The CDR3 is 16 residues long. The CDR3 region has the DNA TGCGCCAGCAGGGGGATCGGGACGATAGATAATTCACCCCTCCACTTT. This translates into CASRGIGTIDNSPLHF.

The chain carries TRBV3-1 (or the pseudogene TRBV3-2) and TRBJ1-2; 7 bases match TRBD1. Germline lookup yields CDR1 LGHDT and CDR2 YNNKEL (reference sequence). The CDR3 runs to 14 residues. With V trimmed by 4 bases and J by 4 bases, 6 bases remained unmatched. CDR3 region: CASSLLGGFYGYTF. In nucleotides, the CDR3 is TGTGCCAGCAGCCTACTAGGGGGCTTCTATGGCTACACCTTC.

The V and J genes are TRBV5-1 and TRBJ2-2, with D perhaps given as TRBD1 or TRBD2 (6 bases each). Germline CDR1 and CDR2: SGHRS and YFSETQ. The CDR3 consists of 19 residues. Trimming pared 0 bases from V and 1 base from J, leaving 19 bases between. CDR3: CASSLEGGTRPLNTGELFF. The CDR3 nucleotides read TGCGCCAGCAGCTTGGAGGGGGGAACCAGACCTTTGAACACCGGGGAGCTGTTTTTT. The whole variable domain, remainder taken from reference TRBV5-1 and TRBJ2-2, is KAGVTQTPRYLIKTRGQQVTLSCSPISGHRSVSWYQQTPGQGLQFLFEYFSETQRNKGNFPGRFSGRQFSNSRSEMNVSTLELGDSALYLCASSLEGGTRPLNTGELFFGEGSRLTVL.

This clone occurred once. The J gene is TRBJ2-2, the V gene TRBV10-3; TRBD1 aligns across 9 bases. Trimming cost V 6 bases and J 3 bases; bases outside gene matches: 5. The CDR3 has 15 residues. Germline V CDR1 and CDR2: ENHRY, SYGVKD. This CDR3 reads CAISRDRGDTGELFF. The CDR3 nucleotides are TGTGCCATCAGCCGAGACAGGGGGGACACCGGGGAGCTGTTTTTT.

The V and J genes are TRBV7-9 and TRBJ1-1; no reliable D call. The V gene's germline CDR1 is SEHNR and CDR2 FQNEAQ (reference sequence). This CDR3 region has 11 residues. Between the trimmed V and J ends, which lost 5 bases and 10 bases, there was a span of 11 bases. CDR3 DNA sequence: TGTGCCAGCAGCCCCCCTTTTAGAGCTTTCTTT. Its protein product is CASSPPFRAFF.

A single count supports this clone. The chain uses TRBV6-6 and TRBJ1-1; D is undetermined. The CDR3 totals 13 residues. V lost 5 bases and J 1 base, leaving 8 bases between the germline ends. Germline V gene sequence: CDR1 MNHNY, CDR2 SVGAGI (reference sequence). In DNA, the CDR3 is TGTGCCAGCAGTCTTACCCAGAACACTGAAGCTTTCTTT. Amino acid sequence: CASSLTQNTEAFF.